A single sample is the source of the 4 T cell receptor beta chains below, sequenced in a study of control samples from healthy donors and cancer patients. Produced via immunoSEQ multiplex PCR; TCRdb's table is partial and in-frame only. The repertoire has 75,000 to 95,000 clones, around 90% of them found once; the top ten carry roughly a tenth. The source material was PBMCs. The receptors derive from a woman aged 45-65 years with colorectal cancer.

The genes are TRBV9 and TRBJ2-1; D possibly corresponds to TRBD1 (5 bases). This CDR3 is built from 13 residues. Deletions cut 0 bases from V and 9 bases from J, with 10 bases between. Germline CDR1 and CDR2: SGDLS and YYNGEE. The CDR3: CASSVVQESEQFF. The CDR3 region has the DNA TGTGCCAGCAGCGTAGTACAGGAGAGTGAGCAGTTCTTC.

The genes are TRBV6-4 and TRBJ2-2, with D perhaps matching TRBD1 (6 bases). The CDR3 loop spans 16 amino acids. V was trimmed by 6 bases and J by 0 bases, leaving 14 bases between them. The germline V gene encodes CDR1 MRHNA and CDR2 SNTAGT. The CDR3 reads CASSLQGIPNTGELFF. CDR3 in DNA: TGTGCCAGCAGCCTTCAGGGGATACCGAACACCGGGGAGCTGTTTTTT.

The chain has TRBV19 and TRBJ1-4; 8 nucleotides match TRBD1. Germline V gene data show CDR1 as LNHDA and CDR2 as SQIVND (reference sequence). J gave up 7 bases and V 3 bases, and 7 bases lay outside the gene matches. This CDR3 has 15 residues. The CDR3 region is CASSIAGGAGEKLFF. Written as DNA, the CDR3 is TGTGCCAGTAGTATCGCAGGGGGCGCTGGTGAAAAACTGTTTTTT.

J is TRBJ1-5 and V is TRBV12-3 or TRBV12-4; D is unclear. Trimming took 5 bases from V and 6 from J, leaving 11 bases between them. There are 13 residues in the CDR3. CDR3 in DNA: TGTGCCAGCAGTCGCCGGGGTATTCAGCCCCAGCATTTT. Encoded protein: CASSRRGIQPQHF.